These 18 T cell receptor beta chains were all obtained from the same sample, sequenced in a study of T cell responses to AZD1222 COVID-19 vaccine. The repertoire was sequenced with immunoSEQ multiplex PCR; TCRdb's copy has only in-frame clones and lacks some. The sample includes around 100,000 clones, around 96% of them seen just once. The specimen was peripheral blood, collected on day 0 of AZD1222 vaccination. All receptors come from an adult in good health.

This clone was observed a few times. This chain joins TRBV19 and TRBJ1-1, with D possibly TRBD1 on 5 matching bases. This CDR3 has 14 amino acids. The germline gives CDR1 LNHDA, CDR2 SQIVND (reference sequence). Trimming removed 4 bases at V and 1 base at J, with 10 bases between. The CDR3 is CASSTQGWNTEAFF. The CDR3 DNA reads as TGTGCCAGTAGTACCCAGGGTTGGAACACTGAAGCTTTCTTT.

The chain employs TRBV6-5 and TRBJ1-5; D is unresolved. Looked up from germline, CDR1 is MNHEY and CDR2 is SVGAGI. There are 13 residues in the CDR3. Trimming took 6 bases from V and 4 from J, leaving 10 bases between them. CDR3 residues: CASSADSNQPQHF. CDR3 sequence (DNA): TGTGCCAGCAGCGCTGATTCAAATCAGCCCCAGCATTTT.

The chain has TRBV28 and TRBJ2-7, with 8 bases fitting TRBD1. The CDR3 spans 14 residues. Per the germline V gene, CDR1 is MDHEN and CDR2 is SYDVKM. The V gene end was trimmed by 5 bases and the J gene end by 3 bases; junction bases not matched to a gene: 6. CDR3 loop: CASSTPGQVYEQYF. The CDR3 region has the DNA TGTGCCAGCAGTACTCCGGGACAGGTCTACGAGCAGTACTTC.

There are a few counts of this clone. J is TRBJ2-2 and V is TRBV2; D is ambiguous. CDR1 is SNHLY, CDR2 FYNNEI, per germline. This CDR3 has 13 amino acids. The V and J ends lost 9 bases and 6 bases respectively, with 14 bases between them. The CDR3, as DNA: TGTGCCAGTGCGACCAGCCTCCCCGGGGAGCTGTTTTTT. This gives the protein CASATSLPGELFF.

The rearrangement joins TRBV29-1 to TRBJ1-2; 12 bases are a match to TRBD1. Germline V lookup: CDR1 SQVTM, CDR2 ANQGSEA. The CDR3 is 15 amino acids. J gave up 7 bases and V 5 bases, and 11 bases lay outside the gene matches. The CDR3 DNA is TGCAGCGTTTTAAGACCGGGACAGGGGGCCGGTGGCTACACCTTC. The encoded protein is CSVLRPGQGAGGYTF.

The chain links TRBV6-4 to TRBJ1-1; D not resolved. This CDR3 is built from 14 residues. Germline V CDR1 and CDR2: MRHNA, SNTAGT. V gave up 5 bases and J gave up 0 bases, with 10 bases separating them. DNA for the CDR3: TGTGCCAGCAGTCCGACCACTATGAACACTGAAGCTTTCTTT. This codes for CASSPTTMNTEAFF.

The CDR3 nucleotides are TGTGCCAGCAGTTACTCGGAGGATTTCTATGGCTACACCTTC. This codes for CASSYSEDFYGYTF. The chain recombines TRBV6-6 with TRBJ1-2, with D hard to call. The V and J ends lost 0 bases and 4 bases respectively, with 9 bases between them. The CDR3 loop spans 14 amino acids. Germline CDR1 reads MNHNY; CDR2 reads SVGAGI (reference sequence).

The CDR3, as DNA: TGCGCCAGCAGCGACACTAGCGGGGAGTGGAATGAGCAGTTCTTC. Protein product: CASSDTSGEWNEQFF. This chain uses TRBV5-1 with TRBJ2-1; 10 bases fit TRBD2. V gave up 4 bases and J gave up 7 bases; unmatched junction bases: 8. The CDR3 runs to 15 residues. Germline V gives CDR1 SGHRS, CDR2 YFSETQ.

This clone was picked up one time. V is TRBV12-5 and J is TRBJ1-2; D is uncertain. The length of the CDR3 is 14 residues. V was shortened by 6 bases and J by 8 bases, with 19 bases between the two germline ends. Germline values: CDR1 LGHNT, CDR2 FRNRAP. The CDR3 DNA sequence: TGTGCTAGTGGCCTAACGCAAGGTTTCCGGGGCTACACCTTC. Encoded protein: CASGLTQGFRGYTF. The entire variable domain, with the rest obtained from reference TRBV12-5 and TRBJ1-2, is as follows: DARVTQTPRHKVTEMGQEVTMRCQPILGHNTVFWYRQTMMQGLELLAYFRNRAPLDDSGMPKDRFSAEMPDATLATLKIQPSEPRDSAVYFCASGLTQGFRGYTFGSGTRLTVV.

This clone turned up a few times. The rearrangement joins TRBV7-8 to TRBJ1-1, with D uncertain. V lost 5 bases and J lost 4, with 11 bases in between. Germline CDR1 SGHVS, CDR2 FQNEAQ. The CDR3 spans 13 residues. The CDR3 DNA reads TGTGCCAGCAGCCGGCTCCCGGGCACTGAAGCTTTCTTT. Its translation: CASSRLPGTEAFF.

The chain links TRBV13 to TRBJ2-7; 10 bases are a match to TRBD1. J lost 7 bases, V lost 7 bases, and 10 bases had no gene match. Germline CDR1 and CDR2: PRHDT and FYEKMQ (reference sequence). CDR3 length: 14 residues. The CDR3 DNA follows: TGTGCCAGCACCCGGACAGGGGGTAGGTTAGAGCAGTACTTC. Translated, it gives CASTRTGGRLEQYF.

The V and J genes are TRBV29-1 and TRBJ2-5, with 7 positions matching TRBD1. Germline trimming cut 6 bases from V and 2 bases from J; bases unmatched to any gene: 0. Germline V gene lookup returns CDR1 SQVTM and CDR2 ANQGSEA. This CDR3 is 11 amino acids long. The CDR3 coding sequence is TGCAGCGTGGGACAGCAAGAGACCCAGTACTTC. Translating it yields CSVGQQETQYF.

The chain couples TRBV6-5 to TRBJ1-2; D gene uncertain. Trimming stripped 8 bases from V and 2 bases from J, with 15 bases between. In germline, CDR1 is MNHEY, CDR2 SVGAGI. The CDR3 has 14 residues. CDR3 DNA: TGTGCCAGCTCGGCCGAGGTGTTAAACTATGGCTACACCTTC. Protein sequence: CASSAEVLNYGYTF.

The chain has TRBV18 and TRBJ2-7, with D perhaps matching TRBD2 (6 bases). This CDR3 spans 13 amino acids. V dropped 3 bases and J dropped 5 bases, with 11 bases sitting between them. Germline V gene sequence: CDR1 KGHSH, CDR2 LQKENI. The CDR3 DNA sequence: TGTGCCAGCTCACCGGGAGGTACGGACGAGCAGTACTTC. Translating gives CASSPGGTDEQYF.

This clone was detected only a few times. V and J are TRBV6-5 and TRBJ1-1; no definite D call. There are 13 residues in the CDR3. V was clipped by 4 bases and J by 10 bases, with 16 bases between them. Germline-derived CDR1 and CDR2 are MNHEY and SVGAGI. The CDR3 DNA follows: TGTGCCAGCAGTTTAGAAGAAACTTACCGAGCTTTCTTT. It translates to CASSLEETYRAFF.

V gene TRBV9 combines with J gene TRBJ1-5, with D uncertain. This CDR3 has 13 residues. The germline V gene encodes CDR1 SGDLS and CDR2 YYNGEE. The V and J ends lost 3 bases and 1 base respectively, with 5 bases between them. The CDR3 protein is CASSAYSNQPQHF. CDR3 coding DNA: TGTGCCAGCAGCGCCTACAGCAATCAGCCCCAGCATTTT.

CDR3 sequence reads: CASRRQGGSAEAFF. CDR3 DNA sequence: TGTGCCAGCAGAAGACAGGGGGGCAGCGCTGAAGCTTTCTTT. This chain uses TRBV28 with TRBJ1-1, with 9 positions matching TRBD1. The CDR3 totals 14 residues. Germline V gene lookup returns CDR1 MDHEN and CDR2 SYDVKM. Trimming took 6 bases from V and 6 from J; bases not matched to a gene: 8.

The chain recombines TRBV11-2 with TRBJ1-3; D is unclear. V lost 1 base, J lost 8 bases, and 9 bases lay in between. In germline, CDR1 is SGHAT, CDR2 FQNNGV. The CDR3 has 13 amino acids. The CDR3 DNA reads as TGTGCCAGCAGCTTAGTCAGGATGGACACCATATATTTT. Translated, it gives CASSLVRMDTIYF. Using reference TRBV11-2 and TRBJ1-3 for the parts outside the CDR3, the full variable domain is EAGVAQSPRYKIIEKRQSVAFWCNPISGHATLYWYQQILGQGPKLLIQFQNNGVVDDSQLPKDRFSAERLKGVDSTLKIQPAKLEDSAVYLCASSLVRMDTIYFGEGSWLTVV.